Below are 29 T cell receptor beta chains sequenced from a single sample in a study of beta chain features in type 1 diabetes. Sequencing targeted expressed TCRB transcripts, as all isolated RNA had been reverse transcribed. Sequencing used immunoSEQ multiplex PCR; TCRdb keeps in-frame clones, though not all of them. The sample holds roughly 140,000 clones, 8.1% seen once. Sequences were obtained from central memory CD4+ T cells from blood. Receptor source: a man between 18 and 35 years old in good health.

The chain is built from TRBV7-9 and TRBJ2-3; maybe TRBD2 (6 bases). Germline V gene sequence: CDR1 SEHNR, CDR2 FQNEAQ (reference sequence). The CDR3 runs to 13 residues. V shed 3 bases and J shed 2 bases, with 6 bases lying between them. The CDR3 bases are TGTGCCAGCAGCTTGGACTACACAGATACGCAGTATTTT. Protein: CASSLDYTDTQYF.

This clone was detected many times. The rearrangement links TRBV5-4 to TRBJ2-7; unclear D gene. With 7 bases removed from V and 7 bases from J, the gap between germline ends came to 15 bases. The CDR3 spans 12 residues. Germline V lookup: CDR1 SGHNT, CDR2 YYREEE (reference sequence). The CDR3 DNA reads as TGTGCCAGCGGAATTAGAGGTGCAGAGCAGTACTTC. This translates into CASGIRGAEQYF.

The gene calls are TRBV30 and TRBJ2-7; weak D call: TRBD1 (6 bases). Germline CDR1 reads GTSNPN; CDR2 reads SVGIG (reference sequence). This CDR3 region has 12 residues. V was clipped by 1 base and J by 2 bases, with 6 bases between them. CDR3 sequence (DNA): TGTGCCTGGAGTGGGGGGCCCTACGAGCAGTACTTC. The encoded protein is CAWSGGPYEQYF.

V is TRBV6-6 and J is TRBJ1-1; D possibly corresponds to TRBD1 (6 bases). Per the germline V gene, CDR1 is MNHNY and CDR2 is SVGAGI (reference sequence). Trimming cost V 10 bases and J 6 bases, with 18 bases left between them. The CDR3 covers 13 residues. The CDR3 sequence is CAISRDIFSEAFF. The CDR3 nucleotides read TGTGCCATCTCCCGGGACATCTTCTCTGAAGCTTTCTTT.

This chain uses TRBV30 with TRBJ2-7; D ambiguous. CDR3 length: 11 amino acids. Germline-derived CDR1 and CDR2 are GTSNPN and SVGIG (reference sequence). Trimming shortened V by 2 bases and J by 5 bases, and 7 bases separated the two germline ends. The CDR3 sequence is CAWSLGHEQYF. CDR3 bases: TGTGCCTGGAGTCTGGGCCACGAGCAGTACTTC.

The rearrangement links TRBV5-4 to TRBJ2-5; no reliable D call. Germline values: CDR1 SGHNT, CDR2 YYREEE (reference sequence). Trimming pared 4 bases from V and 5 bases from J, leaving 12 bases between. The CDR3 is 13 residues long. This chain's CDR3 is CASSPGPWETQYF. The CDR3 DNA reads TGTGCCAGCAGCCCGGGTCCGTGGGAGACCCAGTACTTC.

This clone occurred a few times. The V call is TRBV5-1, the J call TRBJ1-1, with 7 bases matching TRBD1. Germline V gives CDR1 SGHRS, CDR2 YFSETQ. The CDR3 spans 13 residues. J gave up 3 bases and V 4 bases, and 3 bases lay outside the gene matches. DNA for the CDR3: TGCGCCAGCAGCGCCGACAGGGACACTGAAGCTTTCTTT. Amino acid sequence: CASSADRDTEAFF.

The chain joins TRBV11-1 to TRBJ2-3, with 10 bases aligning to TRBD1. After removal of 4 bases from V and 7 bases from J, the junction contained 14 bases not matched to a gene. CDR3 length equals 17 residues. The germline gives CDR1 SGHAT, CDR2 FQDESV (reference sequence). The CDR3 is CASSSTRGTGVKNTQYF. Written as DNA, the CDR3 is TGTGCCAGCAGCTCAACTCGGGGGACAGGGGTAAAAAATACGCAGTATTTT.

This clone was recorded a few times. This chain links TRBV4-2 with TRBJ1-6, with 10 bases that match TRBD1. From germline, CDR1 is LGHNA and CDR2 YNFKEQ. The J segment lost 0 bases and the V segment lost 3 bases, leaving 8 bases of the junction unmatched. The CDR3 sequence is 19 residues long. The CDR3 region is CASSHRRGQGSSYNSPLHF. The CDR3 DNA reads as TGTGCCAGCAGCCACCGCAGGGGACAGGGGAGCTCCTATAATTCACCCCTCCACTTT.

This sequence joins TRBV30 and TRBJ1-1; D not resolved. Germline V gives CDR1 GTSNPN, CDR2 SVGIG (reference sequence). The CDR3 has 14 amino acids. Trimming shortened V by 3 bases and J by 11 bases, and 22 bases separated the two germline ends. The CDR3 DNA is TGTGCCTGGAGACTCGAACGGGGAGGTTATGGGGCTTTCTTT. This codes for CAWRLERGGYGAFF.

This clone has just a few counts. CDR3 loop: CASSLQGLGNTGELFF. The CDR3 bases are TGTGCCAGCAGCTTACAGGGACTAGGAAACACCGGGGAGCTGTTTTTT. This rearrangement joins TRBV7-3 to TRBJ2-2, with TRBD2 matching over 8 bases. Germline lookup yields CDR1 SGHTA and CDR2 FQGTGA. J lost 2 bases, V lost 2 bases, and 4 bases had no gene match. The CDR3 length is 16 residues.

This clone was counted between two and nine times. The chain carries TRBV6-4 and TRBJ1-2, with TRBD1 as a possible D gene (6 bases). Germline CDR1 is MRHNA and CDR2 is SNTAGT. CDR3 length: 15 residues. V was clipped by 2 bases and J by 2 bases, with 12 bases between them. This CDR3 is CASSDRDIQNYGYTF. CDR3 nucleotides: TGTGCCAGCAGTGACCGGGACATCCAAAACTATGGCTACACCTTC.

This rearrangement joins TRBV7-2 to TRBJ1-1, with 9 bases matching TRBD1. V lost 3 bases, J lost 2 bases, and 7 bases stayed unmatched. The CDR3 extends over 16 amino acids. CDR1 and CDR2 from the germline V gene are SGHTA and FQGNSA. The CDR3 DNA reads TGTGCCAGCAGCTTCGCCGCGACAGGGGGTAACACTGAAGCTTTCTTT. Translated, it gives CASSFAATGGNTEAFF.

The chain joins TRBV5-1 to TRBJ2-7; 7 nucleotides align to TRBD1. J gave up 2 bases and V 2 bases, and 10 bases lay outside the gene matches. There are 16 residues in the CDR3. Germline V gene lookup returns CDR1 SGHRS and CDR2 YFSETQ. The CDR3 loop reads CASSLSVGQVTYEQYF. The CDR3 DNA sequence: TGCGCCAGCAGCTTATCCGTAGGACAGGTCACCTACGAGCAGTACTTC.

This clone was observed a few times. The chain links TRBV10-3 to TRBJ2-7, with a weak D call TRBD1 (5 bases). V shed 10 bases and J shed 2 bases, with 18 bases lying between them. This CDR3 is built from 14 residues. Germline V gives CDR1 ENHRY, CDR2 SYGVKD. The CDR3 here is CATGPQGLAYEQYF. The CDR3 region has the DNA TGTGCCACCGGCCCCCAGGGATTAGCCTACGAGCAGTACTTC.

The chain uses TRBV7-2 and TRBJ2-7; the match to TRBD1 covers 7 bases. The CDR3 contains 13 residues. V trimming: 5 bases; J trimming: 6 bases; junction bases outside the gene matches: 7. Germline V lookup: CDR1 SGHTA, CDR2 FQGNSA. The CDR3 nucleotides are TGTGCCAGCAGCACTCGACAGGGCCCCGAGCAGTACTTC. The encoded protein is CASSTRQGPEQYF.

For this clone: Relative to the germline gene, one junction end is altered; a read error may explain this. The CDR3 loop is CANSETGQGANGYTF. The CDR3 coding sequence is TGTGCCAACAGCGAAACAGGACAGGGGGCGAATGGCTACACCTTC. J is TRBJ1-2 and V is TRBV14, with 11 positions matching TRBD1. Germline V gives CDR1 SGHDN, CDR2 FVKESK. There are 15 residues in the CDR3.

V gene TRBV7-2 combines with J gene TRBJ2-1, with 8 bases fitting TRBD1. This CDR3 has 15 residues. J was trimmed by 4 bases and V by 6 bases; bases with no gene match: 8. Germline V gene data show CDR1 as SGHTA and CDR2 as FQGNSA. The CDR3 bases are TGTGCCAGCAGTTATAGCAGGGGGCTGTACAATGAGCAGTTCTTC. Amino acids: CASSYSRGLYNEQFF. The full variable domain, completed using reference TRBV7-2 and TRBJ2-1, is GAGVSQSPSNKVTEKGKDVELRCDPISGHTALYWYRQSLGQGLEFLIYFQGNSAPDKSGLPSDRFSAERTGGSVSTLTIQRTQQEDSAVYLCASSYSRGLYNEQFFGPGTRLTVL.

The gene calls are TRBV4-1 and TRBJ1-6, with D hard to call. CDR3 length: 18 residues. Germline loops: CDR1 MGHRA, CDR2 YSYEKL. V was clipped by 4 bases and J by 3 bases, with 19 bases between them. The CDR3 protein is CASSPSTRQVGYNSPLHF. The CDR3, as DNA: TGCGCCAGCAGCCCTTCGACCAGGCAAGTCGGCTATAATTCACCCCTCCACTTT.

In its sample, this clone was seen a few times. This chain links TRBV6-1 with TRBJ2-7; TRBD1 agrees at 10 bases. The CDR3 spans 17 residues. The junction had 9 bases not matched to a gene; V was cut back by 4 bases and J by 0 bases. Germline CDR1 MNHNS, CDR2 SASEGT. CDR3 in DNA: TGTGCCAGCAGTGCCACCGGGACAGGGGTTTTCTCCTACGAGCAGTACTTC. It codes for CASSATGTGVFSYEQYF.

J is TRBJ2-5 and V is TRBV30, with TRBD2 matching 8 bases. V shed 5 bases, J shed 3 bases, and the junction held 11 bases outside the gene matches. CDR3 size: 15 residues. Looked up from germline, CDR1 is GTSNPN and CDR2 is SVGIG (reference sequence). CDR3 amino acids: CAWYSGGLGKETQYF. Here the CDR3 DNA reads TGTGCCTGGTATTCGGGGGGGCTGGGAAAAGAGACCCAGTACTTC.

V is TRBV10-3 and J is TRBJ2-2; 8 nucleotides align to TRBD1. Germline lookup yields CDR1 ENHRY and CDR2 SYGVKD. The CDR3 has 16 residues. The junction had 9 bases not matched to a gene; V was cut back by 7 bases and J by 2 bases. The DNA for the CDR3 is TGTGCCATCAATGTAGACAGGGGTCCAAACACCGGGGAGCTGTTTTTT. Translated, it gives CAINVDRGPNTGELFF.

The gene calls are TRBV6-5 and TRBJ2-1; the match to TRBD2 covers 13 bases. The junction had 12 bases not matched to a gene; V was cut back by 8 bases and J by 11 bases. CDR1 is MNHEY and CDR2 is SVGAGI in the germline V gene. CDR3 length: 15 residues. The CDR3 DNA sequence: TGTGCCAGCTTCACAGGGACTAGCGGGGTCGGGAAGCAGTTCTTC. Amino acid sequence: CASFTGTSGVGKQFF.

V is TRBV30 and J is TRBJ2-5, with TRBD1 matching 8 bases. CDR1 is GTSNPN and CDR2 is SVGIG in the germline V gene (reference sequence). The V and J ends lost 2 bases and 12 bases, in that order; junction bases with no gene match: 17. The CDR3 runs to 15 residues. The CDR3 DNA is TGTGCCTGGAGTAAGGGGAGGACAGGGCAAGAGATAGAGTACTTC. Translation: CAWSKGRTGQEIEYF.

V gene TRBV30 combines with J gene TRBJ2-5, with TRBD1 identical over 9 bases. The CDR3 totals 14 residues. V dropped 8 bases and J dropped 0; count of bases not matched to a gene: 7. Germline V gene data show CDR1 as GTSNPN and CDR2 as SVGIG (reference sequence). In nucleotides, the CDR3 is TGTGCCCAGGAACAGGGGGCCTACCAAGAGACCCAGTACTTC. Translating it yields CAQEQGAYQETQYF.

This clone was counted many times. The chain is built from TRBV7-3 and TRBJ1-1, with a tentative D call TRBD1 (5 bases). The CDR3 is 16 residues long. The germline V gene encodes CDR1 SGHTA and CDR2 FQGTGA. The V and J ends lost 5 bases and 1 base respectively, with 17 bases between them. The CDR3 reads CASSPSRDGGNTEAFF. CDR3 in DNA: TGTGCCAGCAGCCCTTCCCGGGACGGGGGGAACACTGAAGCTTTCTTT.

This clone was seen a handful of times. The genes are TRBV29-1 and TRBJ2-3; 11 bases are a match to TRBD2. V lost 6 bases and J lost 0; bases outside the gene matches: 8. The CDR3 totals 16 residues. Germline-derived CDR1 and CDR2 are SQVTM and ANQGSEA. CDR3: CSVNGGLAASTDTQYF. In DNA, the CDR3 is TGCAGCGTCAATGGGGGACTAGCGGCGAGCACAGATACGCAGTATTTT.

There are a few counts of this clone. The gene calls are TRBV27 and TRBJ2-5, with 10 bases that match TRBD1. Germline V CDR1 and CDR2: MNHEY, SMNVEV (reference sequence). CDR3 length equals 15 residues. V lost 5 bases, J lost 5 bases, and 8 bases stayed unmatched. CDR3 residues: CASSIRDRGGETQYF. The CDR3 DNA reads TGTGCCAGCAGTATTCGGGACAGGGGTGGTGAGACCCAGTACTTC.

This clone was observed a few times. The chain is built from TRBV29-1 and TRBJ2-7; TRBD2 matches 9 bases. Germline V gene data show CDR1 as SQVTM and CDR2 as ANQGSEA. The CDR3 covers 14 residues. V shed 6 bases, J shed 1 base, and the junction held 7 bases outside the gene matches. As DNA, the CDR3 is TGCAGCGTCCTAGCGGGGCTTCGGTCCTACGAGCAGTACTTC. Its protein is CSVLAGLRSYEQYF.